These 32 T cell receptor beta chains came from one sample sequenced in a study of T cells after yellow fever vaccination. Via MiXCR, TCRdb re-called the 5' RACE reads, giving one row per CDR3 protein. The top ten clones hold over 15% of a sample with more than 200,000 distinct CDR3 sequences, approximately 3.6% of them seen once. The sequencing here drew on PBMCs, taken 15 days after the yellow fever booster vaccination. Receptors were obtained from a man aged 18 to 30 who received the YFV17D yellow fever vaccine.

This clonotype was picked up many times. This sequence joins TRBV7-9 and TRBJ1-2; D is unclear. Deletions cut 2 bases from V and 8 bases from J, with 15 bases between. Germline CDR1 reads SEHNR; CDR2 reads FQNEAQ (reference sequence). CDR3 size: 14 residues. CDR3 region: CASSLPLLGEGYTF. CDR3 DNA: TGTGCCAGCAGCTTACCCCTGCTGGGAGAAGGCTACACCTTC.

This clonotype appeared many times. The CDR3 here is CASTLGGNGADGANVLTF. The CDR3 nucleotides are TGTGCCAGCACTCTCGGCGGGAACGGGGCTGATGGGGCCAACGTCCTGACTTTC. The chain links TRBV6-1 to TRBJ2-6; possibly TRBD2 for D (6 bases). Trimming took 7 bases from V and 3 from J, leaving 22 bases between them. Germline CDR1 MNHNS, CDR2 SASEGT. The CDR3 contains 18 residues.

This clonotype was counted ten times or more. This chain's CDR3 is CASAGSSGDEQYF. The CDR3 DNA is TGTGCCAGCGCAGGGAGTTCAGGTGACGAGCAGTACTTC. The V and J genes are TRBV7-6 and TRBJ2-7, with D possibly being TRBD1 or TRBD2 (5 bases each). CDR3 length equals 13 residues. Germline V lookup: CDR1 SGHVS, CDR2 FNYEAQ. Trimming removed 8 bases at V and 5 bases at J, with 16 bases between. Based on the CDR3 plus reference TRBV7-6 and TRBJ2-7, the full variable domain is GAGVSQSPRYKVTKRGQDVALRCDPISGHVSLYWYRQALGQGPEFLTYFNYEAQQDKSGLPNDRFSAERPEGSISTLTIQRTEQRDSAMYRCASAGSSGDEQYFGPGTRLTVT.

The chain employs TRBV10-3 and TRBJ1-2; D is uncertain. Looked up from germline, CDR1 is ENHRY and CDR2 is SYGVKD. The germline V and J ends were trimmed by 6 bases and 3 bases, with 11 bases remaining between them. There are 13 residues in the CDR3. CDR3 amino acids: CAIRQDGDYGYTF. DNA of the CDR3: TGTGCCATCAGGCAGGATGGAGACTATGGCTACACCTTC.

Ten or more counts support this clonotype. The gene calls are TRBV7-9 and TRBJ2-3; D gene unclear. This CDR3 contains 12 residues. In germline, CDR1 is SEHNR, CDR2 FQNEAQ (reference sequence). V was pared by 5 bases and J by 10 bases, with 13 bases between. The CDR3 DNA sequence: TGTGCCAGCAGCGTCCCCGGCGGCCCGCAGTATTTT. Its protein product is CASSVPGGPQYF.

This clonotype has ten or more counts. J is TRBJ2-7 and V is TRBV3-1; possibly TRBD1 or TRBD2 for D (5 bases each). Looked up from germline, CDR1 is LGHDT and CDR2 is YNNKEL (reference sequence). V shed 2 bases and J shed 1 base, with 21 bases lying between them. The length of the CDR3 is 18 residues. CDR3 in amino acids: CASSQRPRRQGLSYEQYV. The CDR3 DNA follows: TGTGCCAGCAGCCAAAGGCCGAGGAGGCAGGGTCTGTCCTACGAGCAGTACGTC.

This clonotype was counted at least ten times. The chain combines TRBV24-1 with TRBJ2-1; 11 nucleotides match TRBD2. Trimming at V came to 4 bases and at J to 2 bases, leaving 3 bases not matched to a gene. There are 16 residues in the CDR3. Per germline, CDR1 KGHDR and CDR2 SFDVKD. The CDR3 DNA reads TGTGCCACCAGTGAGACTAGCGGGGAGACCTACAATGAGCAGTTCTTC. Translated: CATSETSGETYNEQFF.

In this sample, this clonotype turned up many times. In nucleotides, the CDR3 is TGTGCCAGCAGTTACTCCGGGACTAGCGGGATCTACAATGAGCAGTTCTTC. This translates into CASSYSGTSGIYNEQFF. This chain uses TRBV6-5 with TRBJ2-1; 13 bases agree with TRBD2. The J segment lost 3 bases and the V segment lost 0 bases, leaving 2 bases of the junction unmatched. The CDR3 is made up of 17 amino acids. Germline CDR1 reads MNHEY; CDR2 reads SVGAGI.

This clonotype was seen only a few times. This sequence joins TRBV6-5 and TRBJ2-3; 7 nucleotides agree with TRBD1. The V gene end was trimmed by 6 bases and the J gene end by 1 base; junction bases not matched to a gene: 1. Looked up from germline, CDR1 is MNHEY and CDR2 is SVGAGI. The CDR3 is made up of 13 amino acids. This chain's CDR3 is CASRGQGTDTQYF. The CDR3 bases are TGTGCCAGCAGAGGACAGGGCACAGATACGCAGTATTTT.

The rearrangement uses TRBV19 and TRBJ1-2; unclear D gene. The V end lost 10 bases, the J end lost 7 bases, and 16 bases lay between the germline ends. The germline CDR1 and CDR2 sequences are LNHDA and SQIVND (reference sequence). This CDR3 has 12 amino acids. The CDR3: CATTNGGGGYTF. The CDR3 coding sequence is TGTGCCACCACCAATGGTGGCGGTGGCTACACCTTC.

The table lists this clonotype with many counts. This chain uses TRBV6-6 with TRBJ2-5; 7 bases match TRBD1. The CDR3 sequence is 18 residues long. In germline, CDR1 is MNHNY, CDR2 SVGAGI (reference sequence). Trimming at V came to 6 bases and at J to 1 base, leaving 17 bases not matched to a gene. This CDR3 is CASSRLGGRRGGQETQYF. The CDR3 bases are TGTGCCAGCAGCCGCCTAGGGGGCCGCAGGGGTGGCCAAGAGACCCAGTACTTC.

This clonotype was picked up many times. V is TRBV24-1 and J is TRBJ2-2; 7 bases fit TRBD1. V lost 4 bases and J lost 3; bases outside the gene matches: 7. This CDR3 comprises 16 residues. Germline V CDR1 and CDR2: KGHDR, SFDVKD. CDR3 bases: TGTGCCACCAGTGACCCGAAGAGGGGGCACACCGGGGAGCTGTTTTTT. It yields the protein CATSDPKRGHTGELFF.

This clonotype was found many times. The rearrangement uses TRBV7-9 and TRBJ1-6; 7 bases agree with TRBD1. V dropped 4 bases and J dropped 0; count of bases not matched to a gene: 18. From germline, CDR1 is SEHNR and CDR2 FQNEAQ (reference sequence). CDR3 size: 21 residues. The CDR3 DNA follows: TGTGCCAGCAGCTCTACAACAAGCCCGGGACAGCTACACTCCTATAATTCACCCCTCCACTTT. Amino acid sequence: CASSSTTSPGQLHSYNSPLHF.

This clonotype was observed at least ten times. V and J are TRBV3-1 and TRBJ2-2; TRBD1 aligns across 11 bases. The germline CDR1 and CDR2 sequences are LGHDT and YNNKEL (reference sequence). The trim removed 4 bases at V and 3 bases at J, leaving 4 bases unmatched. The CDR3 has 16 residues. CDR3 bases: TGTGCCAGCAGCCGTGGGACAGGGGGATACACCGGGGAGCTGTTTTTT. This codes for CASSRGTGGYTGELFF. Variable domain in full (rest from reference TRBV3-1 and TRBJ2-2): DTAVSQTPKYLVTQMGNDKSIKCEQNLGHDTMYWYKQDSKKFLKIMFSYNNKELIINETVPNRFSPKSPDKAHLNLHINSLELGDSAVYFCASSRGTGGYTGELFFGEGSRLTVL.

This clonotype was detected ten times or more. The CDR3 sequence: CASRPTGVGYGYTF. In DNA, the CDR3 is TGTGCCAGCAGACCGACAGGGGTAGGCTATGGCTACACCTTC. The J gene is TRBJ1-2, the V gene TRBV12-3 or TRBV12-4; 8 bases match TRBD1. This CDR3 spans 14 amino acids. V lost 6 bases and J lost 4; bases outside the gene matches: 7.

There are many counts of this clonotype. This chain joins TRBV9 and TRBJ2-7, with D possibly matching TRBD1 (6 bases). This CDR3 has 15 residues. Germline V gene data show CDR1 as SGDLS and CDR2 as YYNGEE. V was trimmed by 0 bases and J by 5 bases, leaving 15 bases between them. DNA for the CDR3: TGTGCCAGCAGCGTAGAAGGGACACCGTCTGACGAGCAGTACTTC. It is translated as CASSVEGTPSDEQYF.

This clonotype was counted at least ten times. V and J are TRBV19 and TRBJ1-1; D not certain. V gave up 7 bases and J gave up 2 bases, with 14 bases separating them. The germline gives CDR1 LNHDA, CDR2 SQIVND (reference sequence). The CDR3 loop spans 14 amino acids. This CDR3 is CASNIHATNTEAFF. The CDR3, as DNA: TGTGCCAGTAACATACACGCAACTAACACTGAAGCTTTCTTT.

This clonotype has ten or more counts. The chain combines TRBV12-3 or TRBV12-4 with TRBJ2-5, with TRBD2 as a possible D gene (6 bases). The length of the CDR3 is 12 residues. Trimming removed 3 bases from V and 6 bases from J, with 8 bases in between. CDR3 DNA: TGTGCCAGCAGTTTTCTAGCGAAGACCCAGTACTTC. This encodes CASSFLAKTQYF.

This clonotype was detected ten times or more. The J gene is TRBJ2-7, the V gene TRBV5-1; D perhaps matches TRBD1 (6 bases). The CDR3 has 13 amino acids. Germline assignment: CDR1 SGHRS and CDR2 YFSETQ. V lost 4 bases and J lost 7, with 15 bases in between. The CDR3 DNA follows: TGCGCCAGCAGCCCACAGGGTGACAAGGAGCAGTACTTC. It encodes CASSPQGDKEQYF. The full variable domain, its missing parts supplied by reference TRBV5-1 and TRBJ2-7, is KAGVTQTPRYLIKTRGQQVTLSCSPISGHRSVSWYQQTPGQGLQFLFEYFSETQRNKGNFPGRFSGRQFSNSRSEMNVSTLELGDSALYLCASSPQGDKEQYFGPGTRLTVT.

The table lists this clonotype with many counts. The chain joins TRBV7-2 to TRBJ2-7; D unresolved. The CDR3 runs 12 residues. Germline-derived CDR1 and CDR2 are SGHTA and FQGNSA. V was trimmed by 4 bases and J by 5 bases, leaving 9 bases between them. Here the CDR3 DNA reads TGTGCCAGCAGCTCCGGGTTTGACGAGCAGTACTTC. It is translated as CASSSGFDEQYF.

This clonotype was recorded at least ten times. V gene TRBV21-1 combines with J gene TRBJ2-7; the listed D gene, TRBD1, was not tested against the DNA. TRBV21-1 is a pseudogene. The CDR3 sequence is 20 residues long. The chain's CDR3 is CASSEGPGHNLLHLSYEQYF. In DNA, the CDR3 is TGTGCCAGCAGCGAGGGACCGGGACATAATCTTCTCCACCTCTCCTACGAGCAGTACTTC.

This clonotype was recorded at least ten times. The V call is TRBV7-3, the J call TRBJ2-7; D is unclear. Germline loops: CDR1 SGHTA, CDR2 FQGTGA. V was trimmed by 6 bases and J by 2 bases, leaving 17 bases between them. The CDR3 loop spans 15 amino acids. The DNA of the CDR3 is TGTGCCAGCAGTGTCACTGGCCAAGGTCCCTACGAGCAGTACTTC. As protein: CASSVTGQGPYEQYF.

This clonotype was detected ten times or more. CDR3 in amino acids: CASSPYTDTQYF. The CDR3 nucleotides read TGTGCCAGCAGCCCCTACACAGATACGCAGTATTTT. The chain is built from TRBV7-2 and TRBJ2-3; D is uncertain. The CDR3 spans 12 residues. Trimming shortened V by 5 bases and J by 2 bases, and 5 bases separated the two germline ends. Germline assignment: CDR1 SGHTA and CDR2 FQGNSA. Full variable domain (remainder filled in from reference TRBV7-2 and TRBJ2-3): GAGVSQSPSNKVTEKGKDVELRCDPISGHTALYWYRQSLGQGLEFLIYFQGNSAPDKSGLPSDRFSAERTGGSVSTLTIQRTQQEDSAVYLCASSPYTDTQYFGPGTRLTVL.

Ten or more counts support this clonotype. J is TRBJ2-3 and V is TRBV5-1; D not resolved. Germline values: CDR1 SGHRS, CDR2 YFSETQ. The CDR3 covers 14 residues. V shed 0 bases and J shed 3 bases, with 8 bases lying between them. The CDR3 loop is CASSLELTTDTQYF. CDR3 nucleotide sequence: TGCGCCAGCAGCTTGGAGCTGACGACAGATACGCAGTATTTT.

This sequence joins TRBV28 and TRBJ2-7; the D call may be TRBD1 or TRBD2 (6 bases each). The V and J ends lost 9 bases and 9 bases respectively, with 24 bases between them. Looked up from germline, CDR1 is MDHEN and CDR2 is SYDVKM. The CDR3 contains 14 residues. The CDR3 sequence is CARGGRGLLSLQYV. In nucleotides, the CDR3 is TGTGCCAGAGGGGGGCGAGGGCTTCTAAGTTTGCAGTACGTC.

This clonotype was recorded many times. This chain joins TRBV4-1 and TRBJ2-2; D might be TRBD1 (5 bases). Per the germline V gene, CDR1 is MGHRA and CDR2 is YSYEKL. The CDR3 covers 15 residues. The V end lost 3 bases, the J end lost 6 bases, and 14 bases lay between the germline ends. DNA for the CDR3: TGCGCCAGCAGCCACCACCCAGGGAAACCCGGGGAGCTGTTTTTT. It codes for CASSHHPGKPGELFF.

This clonotype was found many times. The genes are TRBV12-3 or TRBV12-4 and TRBJ1-5; D call uncertain. The CDR3 contains 13 residues. Trimming removed 9 bases from V and 4 bases from J, with 13 bases in between. This CDR3 reads CASSSERNQPQHF. In DNA form, the CDR3 reads TGTGCCAGTAGTAGTGAGAGGAATCAGCCCCAGCATTTT.

This clonotype occurred many times. DNA for the CDR3: TGTGCCAGCAGTGCGGTAGCGGGGGCCACCGGGGAGCTGTTTTTT. Translated, it gives CASSAVAGATGELFF. V and J are TRBV2 and TRBJ2-2, with 9 positions matching TRBD2. This CDR3 comprises 15 residues. Germline loops: CDR1 SNHLY, CDR2 FYNNEI. After removal of 4 bases from V and 4 bases from J, the junction contained 4 bases not matched to a gene.

This clonotype was found a few times. V and J are TRBV5-4 and TRBJ2-7; D possibly corresponds to TRBD1 (6 bases). V was clipped by 4 bases and J by 0 bases, with 14 bases between them. The germline CDR1 and CDR2 sequences are SGHNT and YYREEE (reference sequence). This CDR3 comprises 15 residues. This chain's CDR3 is CASSRAGADSYEQYV. The CDR3 coding sequence is TGTGCCAGCAGCCGTGCAGGGGCGGACTCCTACGAGCAGTACGTC.

This clonotype was seen at least ten times. V usage is TRBV27 and J usage is TRBJ2-7, with D maybe TRBD2 (7 bases). Deletions cut 8 bases from V and 5 bases from J, with 13 bases between. CDR3 length: 12 residues. Germline CDR1 reads MNHEY; CDR2 reads SMNVEV (reference sequence). CDR3 DNA sequence: TGTGCCAGCGGTAAGGGGGGGGACGAGCAGTACGTC. Residues: CASGKGGDEQYV.

This clonotype came up many times. V gene TRBV5-1 combines with J gene TRBJ2-7; 10 bases match TRBD1. Looked up from germline, CDR1 is SGHRS and CDR2 is YFSETQ. The CDR3 totals 14 residues. V lost 2 bases to trimming and J lost 6 bases; unmatched junction nucleotides: 5. The CDR3 region has the DNA TGCGCCAGCAGCTTCGGACAGGGGGGTAGCGAGCAGTACTTC. Translation: CASSFGQGGSEQYF. The full variable domain, in which reference TRBV5-1 and TRBJ2-7 provide the parts outside the CDR3, is KAGVTQTPRYLIKTRGQQVTLSCSPISGHRSVSWYQQTPGQGLQFLFEYFSETQRNKGNFPGRFSGRQFSNSRSEMNVSTLELGDSALYLCASSFGQGGSEQYFGPGTRLTVT.

This clonotype was seen at least ten times. This chain uses TRBV12-3 or TRBV12-4 with TRBJ2-2, with D tentatively TRBD1 (5 bases). CDR3 length equals 15 residues. Trimming stripped 3 bases from V and 5 bases from J, with 13 bases between. CDR3 region: CASSFQGIGTGELFF. The CDR3 bases are TGTGCCAGCAGTTTCCAGGGAATCGGTACCGGGGAGCTGTTTTTT.